This TCR beta chain was profiled in a study of T cell responses to AZD1222 COVID-19 vaccine. Study-level information: Samples with a second dose at about 4 or about 12 weeks were pooled together. Study outcomes and limitations: Researchers took repertoire samples only after the peak T cell response had come. Clonal diversity was possibly underestimated, and white British individuals and females predominated among donors.

In germline, CDR1 is SQVTM, CDR2 ANQGSEA. The length of the CDR3 is 14 residues. The V end was cut by 5 bases, the J end by 1 base, with 15 bases between. TCRdb's table, derived via immunoSEQ multiplex PCR, lists solely in-frame clones and lacks some. The repertoire consists of approximately 85,000 clones, with around 85% occurring once and the leading ten covering about 7%. A remark on this clone: Its target is not known.

This TCR derives from an adult in good health. The V call is TRBV29-1, the J call TRBJ2-7; tentative D call: TRBD1 (6 bases). The material was peripheral blood, obtained on day 0 of AZD1222 vaccination. The CDR3 DNA reads TGCAGCGTTTCACTACAGACAGGATCCTACGAGCAGTACTTC. Encoded protein: CSVSLQTGSYEQYF.